These T cell receptor beta chains were read from a single sample in a study of blood T cell repertoires in COVID-19. The data were produced by immunoSEQ multiplex PCR, yet TCRdb's version contains in-frame clones alone and is incomplete. The data hold 120,000 to 150,000 clones, with 65% to 80% observed a single time. The material sequenced was peripheral blood. These receptors all stem from a man older than 75 with acute or convalescent COVID-19. Both conserved end residues are part of each CDR3. The D gene is left open where the match is weak. For some rows the clone size is stated as once, few or many, or as a class when expanded; others skip it.

d_gene: -
abundance: -
j_gene: TRBJ2-2
v_gene: TRBV9
CDR3aa: CASSVAPFGTGELFF
CDR3nt: TGTGCCAGCAGCGTAGCCCCCTTCGGGACCGGGGAGCTGTTTTTT

d_gene: TRBD1
abundance: once
j_gene: TRBJ1-1
v_gene: TRBV7-8
CDR3aa: CASSRRQGTEAFF
CDR3nt: TGTGCCAGCAGCAGACGACAGGGCACTGAAGCTTTCTTT

d_gene: TRBD1
abundance: -
j_gene: TRBJ1-2
v_gene: TRBV18
CDR3aa: CASSPTGDVRYGYTF
CDR3nt: TGTGCCAGCTCACCAACAGGGGACGTACGCTATGGCTACACCTTC

d_gene: -
abundance: -
j_gene: TRBJ1-4
v_gene: TRBV7-2
CDR3aa: CASASRRYNEKLFF
CDR3nt: TGTGCCAGCGCTTCCCGGAGATATAATGAAAAACTGTTTTTT

d_gene: TRBD1
abundance: -
j_gene: TRBJ2-4
v_gene: TRBV15
CDR3aa: CATSRLGTGGAKNIQYF
CDR3nt: TGTGCCACCAGCAGACTCGGGACAGGGGGGGCCAAAAACATTCAGTACTTC

d_gene: -
abundance: -
j_gene: TRBJ1-5
v_gene: TRBV6-6
CDR3aa: CASSPVDGNQPQHF
CDR3nt: TGTGCCAGCAGTCCGGTCGATGGCAATCAGCCCCAGCATTTT

d_gene: -
abundance: -
j_gene: TRBJ1-3
v_gene: TRBV6-2/TRBV6-3
CDR3aa: CASSYSLVSASGNTIYF
CDR3nt: TGTGCCAGCAGTTACTCTCTGGTCAGCGCCTCTGGAAACACCATATATTTT

d_gene: TRBD1
abundance: -
j_gene: TRBJ1-5
v_gene: TRBV15
CDR3aa: CATSSRTGIDQPQHF
CDR3nt: TGTGCCACCAGCTCTCGGACAGGGATAGATCAGCCCCAGCATTTT

d_gene: -
abundance: few
j_gene: TRBJ1-5
v_gene: TRBV18
CDR3aa: CASSPPGVAGNQPQHF
CDR3nt: TGTGCCAGCTCACCACCGGGTGTGGCCGGGAATCAGCCCCAGCATTTT

d_gene: -
abundance: -
j_gene: TRBJ2-7
v_gene: TRBV29-1
CDR3aa: CSVGKPSTYEQYF
CDR3nt: TGCAGCGTCGGGAAACCTTCAACCTACGAGCAGTACTTC

d_gene: -
abundance: -
j_gene: TRBJ1-2
v_gene: TRBV3-1/TRBV3-2
CDR3aa: CASSQDNRAYGYTF
CDR3nt: TGTGCCAGCAGCCAAGATAACAGGGCCTATGGCTACACCTTC

d_gene: TRBD1
abundance: once
j_gene: TRBJ1-1
v_gene: TRBV6-2/TRBV6-3
CDR3aa: CASSRDRGILGTEAFF
CDR3nt: TGTGCCAGCAGTAGGGACAGGGGGATCCTGGGAACTGAAGCTTTCTTT

d_gene: -
abundance: -
j_gene: TRBJ2-3
v_gene: TRBV5-4
CDR3aa: CASSYDRNTDTQYF
CDR3nt: TGTGCCAGCAGCTATGACAGGAATACAGATACGCAGTATTTT

d_gene: -
abundance: few
j_gene: TRBJ1-6
v_gene: TRBV2
CDR3aa: CASSDPAGRSSYNSPLHF
CDR3nt: TGTGCCAGCAGTGACCCCGCGGGCCGGAGCTCCTATAATTCACCCCTCCACTTT

d_gene: -
abundance: -
j_gene: TRBJ1-4
v_gene: TRBV24-1
CDR3aa: CATSDPRQAGGKLFF
CDR3nt: TGTGCCACCAGTGATCCTCGACAGGCTGGTGGAAAACTGTTTTTT

d_gene: -
abundance: few
j_gene: TRBJ2-7
v_gene: TRBV6-5
CDR3aa: CASRGLYEQYF
CDR3nt: TGTGCCAGCAGGGGACTCTACGAGCAGTACTTC

d_gene: -
abundance: -
j_gene: TRBJ2-1
v_gene: TRBV30
CDR3aa: CAWRMDSYNEQFF
CDR3nt: TGTGCCTGGAGGATGGACAGCTACAATGAGCAGTTCTTC

d_gene: -
abundance: -
j_gene: TRBJ1-6
v_gene: TRBV2
CDR3aa: CASSTVGNRSPLHF
CDR3nt: TGTGCCAGCAGTACCGTGGGGAACAGGTCACCCCTCCACTTT

d_gene: -
abundance: -
j_gene: TRBJ1-6
v_gene: TRBV21-1
CDR3aa: CASSNEGQGQVYNSPLHF
CDR3nt: TGTGCCAGCAGCAATGAGGGACAGGGACAAGTTTATAATTCACCCCTCCACTTT

d_gene: -
abundance: once
j_gene: TRBJ1-3
v_gene: TRBV7-2
CDR3aa: CASSFFAVPGNTIYF
CDR3nt: TGTGCCAGCAGCTTCTTCGCAGTTCCTGGAAACACCATATATTTT

d_gene: -
abundance: -
j_gene: TRBJ1-4
v_gene: TRBV30
CDR3aa: CAWSVRMWGTGQREKLFF
CDR3nt: TGTGCCTGGAGTGTACGGATGTGGGGAACAGGACAGCGTGAAAAACTGTTTTTT

d_gene: -
abundance: -
j_gene: TRBJ1-6
v_gene: TRBV19
CDR3aa: CASSIRHPSSYNSPLHF
CDR3nt: TGTGCCAGTAGTATAAGACACCCCAGCTCCTATAATTCACCCCTCCACTTT

d_gene: TRBD1
abundance: -
j_gene: TRBJ1-6
v_gene: TRBV4-2
CDR3aa: CASSQEGQARYNSPLHF
CDR3nt: TGTGCCAGCAGCCAAGAGGGACAGGCGAGGTATAATTCACCCCTCCACTTT

d_gene: TRBD1
abundance: -
j_gene: TRBJ1-1
v_gene: TRBV9
CDR3aa: CASSVGQGNTEAFF
CDR3nt: TGTGCCAGCAGCGTAGGACAGGGTAACACTGAAGCTTTCTTT

d_gene: -
abundance: -
j_gene: TRBJ1-1
v_gene: TRBV28
CDR3aa: CASSPGTRGAEAFF
CDR3nt: TGTGCCAGCAGTCCGGGAACCCGGGGTGCTGAAGCTTTCTTT

d_gene: -
abundance: -
j_gene: TRBJ2-7
v_gene: TRBV18
CDR3aa: CASSPVYYEQYF
CDR3nt: TGTGCCAGCTCACCAGTATACTACGAGCAGTACTTC

d_gene: -
abundance: -
j_gene: TRBJ1-1
v_gene: TRBV7-9
CDR3aa: CASSSGSGGLVDTEAFF
CDR3nt: TGTGCCAGCAGCTCCGGGAGTGGGGGGTTAGTGGACACTGAAGCTTTCTTT

d_gene: -
abundance: -
j_gene: TRBJ2-1
v_gene: TRBV5-1
CDR3aa: CASSLVVEDEQFF
CDR3nt: TGCGCCAGCAGCTTGGTTGTTGAGGATGAGCAGTTCTTC

d_gene: TRBD1
abundance: -
j_gene: TRBJ1-6
v_gene: TRBV7-2
CDR3aa: CASSSGTANSPLHF
CDR3nt: TGTGCCAGCAGCTCGGGGACAGCGAATTCACCCCTCCACTTT

d_gene: TRBD2
abundance: -
j_gene: TRBJ2-5
v_gene: TRBV7-2
CDR3aa: CASSLQRGKETQYF
CDR3nt: TGTGCCAGCAGCTTACAGCGGGGGAAAGAGACCCAGTACTTC

d_gene: -
abundance: -
j_gene: TRBJ2-2
v_gene: TRBV12-3/TRBV12-4
CDR3aa: CASTSTGELFF
CDR3nt: TGTGCCAGCACATCCACCGGGGAGCTGTTTTTT

d_gene: TRBD2
abundance: -
j_gene: TRBJ2-3
v_gene: TRBV9
CDR3aa: CASSVGSGGETRTDTQYF
CDR3nt: TGTGCCAGCAGCGTAGGGAGCGGGGGAGAGACCCGCACAGATACGCAGTATTTT

d_gene: -
abundance: few
j_gene: TRBJ2-7
v_gene: TRBV5-1
CDR3aa: CASSPAARTVRAYEQYF
CDR3nt: TGCGCCAGCAGTCCGGCGGCCCGGACGGTGCGGGCCTACGAGCAGTACTTC

d_gene: TRBD1
abundance: -
j_gene: TRBJ2-7
v_gene: TRBV28
CDR3aa: CASSSGTVFSYEQYF
CDR3nt: TGTGCCAGCAGTTCCGGGACAGTATTTTCCTACGAGCAGTACTTC

d_gene: -
abundance: -
j_gene: TRBJ1-1
v_gene: TRBV3-1/TRBV3-2
CDR3aa: CASSGSTGTEAFF
CDR3nt: TGTGCCAGCAGCGGCAGTACGGGCACTGAAGCTTTCTTT

d_gene: -
abundance: once
j_gene: TRBJ2-1
v_gene: TRBV7-6
CDR3aa: CASSSTSDSNEQFF
CDR3nt: TGTGCCAGCAGCTCAACCTCAGACAGCAATGAGCAGTTCTTC

d_gene: -
abundance: -
j_gene: TRBJ1-4
v_gene: TRBV3-1/TRBV3-2
CDR3aa: CASSPARRGNEKLFF
CDR3nt: TGTGCCAGCAGCCCAGCGAGGCGGGGGAATGAAAAACTGTTTTTT

d_gene: -
abundance: once
j_gene: TRBJ1-2
v_gene: TRBV1
CDR3aa: CTSSPGDDYGYTF
CDR3nt: TGCACCAGCAGCCCAGGGGATGACTATGGCTACACCTTC

d_gene: TRBD1
abundance: once
j_gene: TRBJ2-2
v_gene: TRBV6-5
CDR3aa: CASSLGQGGTGELFF
CDR3nt: TGTGCCAGCAGTTTGGGACAGGGCGGCACCGGGGAGCTGTTTTTT

d_gene: TRBD1
abundance: -
j_gene: TRBJ1-1
v_gene: TRBV2
CDR3aa: CASSEGDRVGEAFF
CDR3nt: TGTGCCAGCAGTGAAGGTGACAGGGTTGGTGAAGCTTTCTTT

d_gene: -
abundance: -
j_gene: TRBJ1-6
v_gene: TRBV19
CDR3aa: CASSIEGAANSPLHF
CDR3nt: TGTGCCAGTAGTATAGAGGGGGCAGCCAATTCACCCCTCCACTTT

d_gene: -
abundance: -
j_gene: TRBJ2-3
v_gene: TRBV27
CDR3aa: CASPSPDTQYF
CDR3nt: TGTGCCAGCCCTAGTCCCGATACGCAGTATTTT

d_gene: -
abundance: -
j_gene: TRBJ2-3
v_gene: TRBV24-1
CDR3aa: CATSDPLAQYF
CDR3nt: TGTGCCACCAGTGACCCCCTTGCGCAGTATTTT

d_gene: -
abundance: -
j_gene: TRBJ1-1
v_gene: TRBV6-6
CDR3aa: CASLLGEGERTEAFF
CDR3nt: TGTGCCAGCTTATTGGGGGAGGGGGAAAGGACTGAAGCTTTCTTT

d_gene: -
abundance: -
j_gene: TRBJ2-1
v_gene: TRBV19
CDR3aa: CASSRPSVGSYNEQFF
CDR3nt: TGTGCCAGTAGCCGTCCGAGCGTCGGCTCCTACAATGAGCAGTTCTTC

d_gene: -
abundance: -
j_gene: TRBJ1-1
v_gene: TRBV7-3
CDR3aa: CASSVQENTEAFF
CDR3nt: TGTGCCAGCAGCGTTCAGGAGAACACTGAAGCTTTCTTT

d_gene: -
abundance: few
j_gene: TRBJ1-1
v_gene: TRBV15
CDR3aa: CATSRQLGAEAFF
CDR3nt: TGTGCCACCAGCAGACAACTAGGCGCTGAAGCTTTCTTT

d_gene: TRBD1
abundance: -
j_gene: TRBJ1-6
v_gene: TRBV5-1
CDR3aa: CASSFLGQGNSPLHF
CDR3nt: TGCGCCAGCAGCTTTCTCGGACAGGGTAATTCACCCCTCCACTTT

d_gene: -
abundance: -
j_gene: TRBJ1-2
v_gene: TRBV7-2
CDR3aa: CASSLGGQYGYTF
CDR3nt: TGTGCCAGCAGCTTAGGGGGGCAATATGGCTACACCTTC

d_gene: TRBD1
abundance: -
j_gene: TRBJ1-4
v_gene: TRBV4-3
CDR3aa: CASSQFQGADEKLFF
CDR3nt: TGCGCCAGCAGCCAGTTCCAGGGGGCTGATGAAAAACTGTTTTTT

d_gene: TRBD1
abundance: -
j_gene: TRBJ2-7
v_gene: TRBV5-1
CDR3aa: CASSSGTGDYEQYF
CDR3nt: TGCGCCAGCAGCTCGGGGACAGGAGACTACGAGCAGTACTTC